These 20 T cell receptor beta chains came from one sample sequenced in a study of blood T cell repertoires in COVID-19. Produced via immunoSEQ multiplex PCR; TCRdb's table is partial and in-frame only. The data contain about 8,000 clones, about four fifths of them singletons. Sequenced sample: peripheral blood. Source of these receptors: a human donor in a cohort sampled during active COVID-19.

This CDR3 reads CASSFGEGTEAFF. Written as DNA, the CDR3 is TGTGCCAGCAGCTTCGGGGAAGGCACTGAAGCTTTCTTT. J is TRBJ1-1 and V is TRBV11-3; D is unclear. The CDR3 runs to 13 residues. V shed 3 bases and J shed 4 bases, with 9 bases lying between them. Germline V gives CDR1 SGHNT, CDR2 YENEEA.

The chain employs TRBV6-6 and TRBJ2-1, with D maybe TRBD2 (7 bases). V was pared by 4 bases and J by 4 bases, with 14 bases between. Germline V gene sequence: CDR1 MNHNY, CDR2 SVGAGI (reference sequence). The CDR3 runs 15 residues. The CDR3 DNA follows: TGTGCCAGCAGTTCTGAGGGAGGGGGTTACAATGAGCAGTTCTTC. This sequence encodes CASSSEGGGYNEQFF.

CDR3 sequence reads: CASRRGPMNTEAFF. CDR3 nucleotide sequence: TGCGCCAGCAGAAGGGGGCCTATGAACACTGAAGCTTTCTTT. The chain is built from TRBV5-1 and TRBJ1-1; 7 nucleotides line up with TRBD1. Germline values: CDR1 SGHRS, CDR2 YFSETQ. The CDR3 is 14 amino acids. Trimming cost V 5 bases and J 0 bases; bases outside gene matches: 4.

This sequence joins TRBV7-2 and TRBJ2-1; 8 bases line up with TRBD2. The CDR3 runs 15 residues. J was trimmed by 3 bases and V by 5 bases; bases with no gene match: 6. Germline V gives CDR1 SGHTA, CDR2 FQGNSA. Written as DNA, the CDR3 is TGTGCCAGCAGCCCCACTAGCGGAAACTACAATGAGCAGTTCTTC. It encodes CASSPTSGNYNEQFF.

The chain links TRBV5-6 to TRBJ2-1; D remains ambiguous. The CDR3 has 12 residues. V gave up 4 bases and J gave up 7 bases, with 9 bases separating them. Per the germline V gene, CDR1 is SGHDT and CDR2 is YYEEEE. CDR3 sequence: CASSNLRNEQFF. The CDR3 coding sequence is TGTGCCAGCAGCAACCTGCGGAATGAGCAGTTCTTC. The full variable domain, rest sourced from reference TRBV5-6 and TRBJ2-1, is DAGVTQSPTHLIKTRGQQVTLRCSPKSGHDTVSWYQQALGQGPQFIFQYYEEEERQRGNFPDRFSGHQFPNYSSELNVNALLLGDSALYLCASSNLRNEQFFGPGTRLTVL.

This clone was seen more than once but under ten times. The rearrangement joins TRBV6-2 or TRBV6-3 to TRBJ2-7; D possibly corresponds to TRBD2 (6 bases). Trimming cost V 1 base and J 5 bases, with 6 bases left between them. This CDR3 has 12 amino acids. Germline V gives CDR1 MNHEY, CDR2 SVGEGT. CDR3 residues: CASSYWEDEQYF. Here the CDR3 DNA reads TGTGCCAGCAGTTACTGGGAGGACGAGCAGTACTTC.

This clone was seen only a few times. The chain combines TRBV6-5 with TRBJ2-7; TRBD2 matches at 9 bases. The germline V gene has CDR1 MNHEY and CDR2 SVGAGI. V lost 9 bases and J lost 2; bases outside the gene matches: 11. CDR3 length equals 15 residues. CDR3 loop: CARLGVASGAYEQYV. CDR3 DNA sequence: TGTGCCAGGCTAGGGGTGGCTAGCGGGGCCTACGAGCAGTACGTC.

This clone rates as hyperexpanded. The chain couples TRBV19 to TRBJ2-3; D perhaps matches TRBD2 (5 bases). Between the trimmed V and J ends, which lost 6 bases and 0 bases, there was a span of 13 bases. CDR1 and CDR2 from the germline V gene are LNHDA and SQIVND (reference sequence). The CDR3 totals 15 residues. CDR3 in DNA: TGTGCCAGTAGCCTCGACACTAGAAGCACAGATACGCAGTATTTT. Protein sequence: CASSLDTRSTDTQYF. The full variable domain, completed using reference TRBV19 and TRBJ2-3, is DGGITQSPKYLFRKEGQNVTLSCEQNLNHDAMYWYRQDPGQGLRLIYYSQIVNDFQKGDIAEGYSVSREKKESFPLTVTSAQKNPTAFYLCASSLDTRSTDTQYFGPGTRLTVL.

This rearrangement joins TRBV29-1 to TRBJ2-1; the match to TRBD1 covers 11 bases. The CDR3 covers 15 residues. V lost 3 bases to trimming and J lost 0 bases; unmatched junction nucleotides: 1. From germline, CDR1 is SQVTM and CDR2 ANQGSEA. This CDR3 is CSVEGTGGSYNEQFF. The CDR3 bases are TGCAGCGTTGAGGGGACAGGGGGCTCCTACAATGAGCAGTTCTTC.

The CDR3: CASSLEDGANGELFF. In nucleotides, the CDR3 is TGCGCCAGCAGCTTGGAAGATGGGGCGAACGGGGAGCTGTTTTTT. This chain connects TRBV5-1 to TRBJ2-2; a possible D gene is TRBD1 (5 bases). The germline V and J ends were trimmed by 0 bases and 7 bases, with 13 bases remaining between them. This CDR3 has 15 amino acids. The germline V gene encodes CDR1 SGHRS and CDR2 YFSETQ.

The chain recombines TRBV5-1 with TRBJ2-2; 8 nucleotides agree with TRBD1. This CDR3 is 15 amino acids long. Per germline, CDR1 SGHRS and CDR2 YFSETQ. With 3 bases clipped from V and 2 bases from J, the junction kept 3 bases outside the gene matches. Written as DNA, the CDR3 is TGCGCCAGCAGCTGGACAGGGCAAAACACCGGGGAGCTGTTTTTT. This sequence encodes CASSWTGQNTGELFF. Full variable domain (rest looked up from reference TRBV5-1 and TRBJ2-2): KAGVTQTPRYLIKTRGQQVTLSCSPISGHRSVSWYQQTPGQGLQFLFEYFSETQRNKGNFPGRFSGRQFSNSRSEMNVSTLELGDSALYLCASSWTGQNTGELFFGEGSRLTVL.

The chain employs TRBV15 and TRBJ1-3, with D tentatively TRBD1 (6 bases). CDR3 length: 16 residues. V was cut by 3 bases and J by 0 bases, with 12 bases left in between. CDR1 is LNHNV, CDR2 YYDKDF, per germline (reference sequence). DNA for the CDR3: TGTGCCACCAGCAGCGGACAGTGGGACTCTGGAAACACCATATATTTT. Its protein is CATSSGQWDSGNTIYF.

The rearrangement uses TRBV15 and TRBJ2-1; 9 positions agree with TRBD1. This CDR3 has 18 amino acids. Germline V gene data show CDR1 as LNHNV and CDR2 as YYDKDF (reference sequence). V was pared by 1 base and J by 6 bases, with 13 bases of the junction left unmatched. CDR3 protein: CATSRGTGTGSSLNEQFF. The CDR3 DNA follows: TGTGCCACCAGCAGAGGGACTGGGACAGGGTCATCTCTCAATGAGCAGTTCTTC.

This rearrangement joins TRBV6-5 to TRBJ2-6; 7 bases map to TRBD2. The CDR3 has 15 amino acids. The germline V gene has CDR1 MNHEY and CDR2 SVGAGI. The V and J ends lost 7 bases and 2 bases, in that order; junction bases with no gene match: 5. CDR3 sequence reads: CASTWEGPGANVLTF. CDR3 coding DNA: TGTGCCAGCACATGGGAGGGGCCTGGGGCCAACGTCCTGACTTTC.

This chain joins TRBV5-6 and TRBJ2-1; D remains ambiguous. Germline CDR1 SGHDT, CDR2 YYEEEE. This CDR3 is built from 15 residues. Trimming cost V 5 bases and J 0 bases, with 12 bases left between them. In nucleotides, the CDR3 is TGTGCCAGCAGTTTACGAGTGAGCTCCTACAATGAGCAGTTCTTC. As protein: CASSLRVSSYNEQFF.

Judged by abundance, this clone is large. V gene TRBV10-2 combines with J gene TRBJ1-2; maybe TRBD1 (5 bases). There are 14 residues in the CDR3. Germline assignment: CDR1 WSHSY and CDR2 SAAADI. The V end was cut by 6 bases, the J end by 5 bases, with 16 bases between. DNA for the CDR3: TGCGCCAGCAGAGTGGGGGGAAATGATTATGGCTACACCTTC. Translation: CASRVGGNDYGYTF.

The DNA for the CDR3 is TGCGCCAGCAGCTTGGATGTCGTGCGGGCCTACAATGAGCAGTTCTTC. It specifies CASSLDVVRAYNEQFF. The chain combines TRBV5-1 with TRBJ2-1; D is possibly TRBD2 (5 bases). The CDR3 contains 16 residues. The V gene lost 0 bases and the J gene lost 2 bases, with 12 bases spanning the gap. In germline, CDR1 is SGHRS, CDR2 YFSETQ. Together with reference TRBV5-1 and TRBJ2-1, the CDR3 gives the full variable domain: KAGVTQTPRYLIKTRGQQVTLSCSPISGHRSVSWYQQTPGQGLQFLFEYFSETQRNKGNFPGRFSGRQFSNSRSEMNVSTLELGDSALYLCASSLDVVRAYNEQFFGPGTRLTVL.

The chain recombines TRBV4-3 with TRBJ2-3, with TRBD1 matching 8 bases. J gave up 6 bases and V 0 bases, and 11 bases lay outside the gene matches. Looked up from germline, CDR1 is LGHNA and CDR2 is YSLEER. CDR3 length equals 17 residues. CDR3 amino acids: CASSQDRPGGFGDTQYF. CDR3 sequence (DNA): TGCGCCAGCAGCCAAGATAGGCCAGGGGGCTTTGGGGATACGCAGTATTTT.

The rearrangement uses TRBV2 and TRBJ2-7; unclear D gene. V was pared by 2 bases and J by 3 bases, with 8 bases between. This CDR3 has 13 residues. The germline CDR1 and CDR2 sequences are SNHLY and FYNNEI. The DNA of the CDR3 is TGTGCCAGCAGTGAAAGTTCCTACTACGAGCAGTACGTC. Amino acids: CASSESSYYEQYV.

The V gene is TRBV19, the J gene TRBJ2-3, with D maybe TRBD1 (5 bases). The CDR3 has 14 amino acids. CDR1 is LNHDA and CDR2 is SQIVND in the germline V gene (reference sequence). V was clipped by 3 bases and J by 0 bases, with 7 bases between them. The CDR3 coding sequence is TGTGCCAGTAGTATCCAGGGTAGCACAGATACGCAGTATTTT. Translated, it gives CASSIQGSTDTQYF. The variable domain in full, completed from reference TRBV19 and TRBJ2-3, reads DGGITQSPKYLFRKEGQNVTLSCEQNLNHDAMYWYRQDPGQGLRLIYYSQIVNDFQKGDIAEGYSVSREKKESFPLTVTSAQKNPTAFYLCASSIQGSTDTQYFGPGTRLTVL.